Listed below are T cell receptor beta chains from one sample, sequenced in a study of T cells in Graves' hyperthyroidism and ophthalmopathy. TCRdb fed the multiplex PCR reads into MiXCR, producing one record per CDR3 protein. The sample has roughly 260,000 distinct CDR3 sequences, approximately 14% seen once. Sequences were obtained from blood. The source is a woman aged 40 to 50 with Graves' hyperthyroidism that later progressed to Graves' ophthalmopathy. CDR3s include the opening cysteine and the closing phenylalanine or tryptophan. The order of the fields is D gene, clone size, V gene, J gene, CDR3 DNA, CDR3 protein. D genes are given only for firm matches. Part of the rows lack a size; the others show once, few, many or a class for expanded clones.

d_call: TRBD2
clone_size: many
v_call: TRBV11-2
j_call: TRBJ2-1
cdr3_nt: TGTGCCAGCAGCCGGAGGGTAGCGGGAGTAGGTGAGCAGTTCTTC
cdr3_aa: CASSRRVAGVGEQFF

d_call: TRBD1
clone_size: many
v_call: TRBV2
j_call: TRBJ2-3
cdr3_nt: TGTGCCAGCCGGGACAGTTTACTCACAGATACGCAGTATTTT
cdr3_aa: CASRDSLLTDTQYF

d_call: -
clone_size: many
v_call: TRBV18
j_call: TRBJ1-2
cdr3_nt: TGTGCCAGCTCACCTTGGGAAGGGGACTATGGCTACACCTTC
cdr3_aa: CASSPWEGDYGYTF

d_call: TRBD1
clone_size: -
v_call: TRBV19
j_call: TRBJ2-7
cdr3_nt: TGTGCCAGTAGCAGCGGGGACAGGGGAACCGAGCAGTACTTC
cdr3_aa: CASSSGDRGTEQYF

d_call: TRBD1
clone_size: -
v_call: TRBV15
j_call: TRBJ1-2
cdr3_nt: TGTGCCACCAGCAGAGATTTTAGGGGGACAGGCGGGGCCCTCTATGGCTACACCTTC
cdr3_aa: CATSRDFRGTGGALYGYTF

d_call: -
clone_size: many
v_call: TRBV5-1
j_call: TRBJ1-1
cdr3_nt: TGCGCCAGCAGCTTGTCCTCGGTCCCAAACACTGAAGCTTTCTTT
cdr3_aa: CASSLSSVPNTEAFF

d_call: -
clone_size: many
v_call: TRBV20-1
j_call: TRBJ1-5
cdr3_nt: TGCAGTGCTAGAGACCTACGGGACACAGGACGGTACAATCAGCCCCAGCATTTT
cdr3_aa: CSARDLRDTGRYNQPQHF

d_call: -
clone_size: many
v_call: TRBV6-1
j_call: TRBJ1-1
cdr3_nt: TGTGCCAGCAGTGCGGACAGTATGAACACTGAAGCTTTCTTT
cdr3_aa: CASSADSMNTEAFF

d_call: TRBD2
clone_size: many
v_call: TRBV6-5
j_call: TRBJ2-3
cdr3_nt: TGTGCCAGCAGTTACTCGGGGCTAGCGGGAGATACGCAGTATTTT
cdr3_aa: CASSYSGLAGDTQYF

d_call: -
clone_size: many
v_call: TRBV27
j_call: TRBJ2-7
cdr3_nt: TGTGCCAGCAGTTTTGCCCCCAGCGGGACAGGCTACGAGCAGTACTTC
cdr3_aa: CASSFAPSGTGYEQYF

d_call: TRBD2
clone_size: -
v_call: TRBV28
j_call: TRBJ2-5
cdr3_nt: TGTGCCAGCAGTTTAGGCGCGGCGGGAGGGGAGACCCAGTACTTC
cdr3_aa: CASSLGAAGGETQYF

d_call: TRBD1
clone_size: -
v_call: TRBV19
j_call: TRBJ2-3
cdr3_nt: TGTGCCAGTGCCGGGACAGCTACTAGCACAGATACGCAGTATTTT
cdr3_aa: CASAGTATSTDTQYF

d_call: -
clone_size: few
v_call: TRBV9
j_call: TRBJ2-7
cdr3_nt: TGTGCCAGCAGCCCTTCAGGGAAGGTTCTGAGATCTCGTTCCTACGAGCAGTACTTC
cdr3_aa: CASSPSGKVLRSRSYEQYF

d_call: -
clone_size: many
v_call: TRBV9
j_call: TRBJ2-7
cdr3_nt: TGTGCCAGCAGCGTAGGACAGAACTACGAGCAGTACTTC
cdr3_aa: CASSVGQNYEQYF

d_call: TRBD1
clone_size: many
v_call: TRBV4-1
j_call: TRBJ1-5
cdr3_nt: TGCGCCAGCAGCCAAGGCGGACTCCGACGGACAGGGGGAAAGGATAGCAATCAGCCCCAGCATTTT
cdr3_aa: CASSQGGLRRTGGKDSNQPQHF

d_call: TRBD2
clone_size: many
v_call: TRBV9
j_call: TRBJ2-7
cdr3_nt: TGTGCCAGCAGCGCCGGGACTAGCGGGAGAGGCGAGCAGTACTTC
cdr3_aa: CASSAGTSGRGEQYF

d_call: -
clone_size: many
v_call: TRBV27
j_call: TRBJ2-7
cdr3_nt: TGTGCCAGCAGTACCCCCAACAGGGCAGCTATCTACGAGCAGTACTTC
cdr3_aa: CASSTPNRAAIYEQYF

d_call: -
clone_size: few
v_call: TRBV12-3/TRBV12-4
j_call: TRBJ2-2
cdr3_nt: TGTGCCAGCAGCCCAACTAGCCCGAACACCGGGGAGCTGTTTTTT
cdr3_aa: CASSPTSPNTGELFF

d_call: TRBD2
clone_size: -
v_call: TRBV19
j_call: TRBJ2-1
cdr3_nt: TGTGCCAGTAGTACCCTAGCGGGCCCAACCTACAATGAGCAGTTCTTC
cdr3_aa: CASSTLAGPTYNEQFF

d_call: TRBD1
clone_size: -
v_call: TRBV18
j_call: TRBJ2-7
cdr3_nt: TGTGCCAGCTCACCACGGGACAGTATCGCTGGTGGATACGAGCAGTACTTC
cdr3_aa: CASSPRDSIAGGYEQYF

d_call: TRBD1
clone_size: -
v_call: TRBV7-9
j_call: TRBJ1-1
cdr3_nt: TGTGCCAGCAGCCCAAAGACAGGGACTGAAGCTTTCTTT
cdr3_aa: CASSPKTGTEAFF

d_call: TRBD1
clone_size: many
v_call: TRBV6-1
j_call: TRBJ2-7
cdr3_nt: TGTGCCAGCAGCCCCGGACAGGGACGAGGCTACGAGCAGTACTTC
cdr3_aa: CASSPGQGRGYEQYF